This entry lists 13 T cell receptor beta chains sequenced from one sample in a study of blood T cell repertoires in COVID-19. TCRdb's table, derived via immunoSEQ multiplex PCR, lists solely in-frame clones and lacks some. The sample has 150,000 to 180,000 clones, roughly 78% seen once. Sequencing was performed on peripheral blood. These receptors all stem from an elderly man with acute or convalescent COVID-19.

The CDR3: CASSANAWDSNSPLHF. CDR3 nucleotide sequence: TGTGCCAGCAGCGCCAACGCTTGGGACAGCAATTCACCCCTCCACTTT. This rearrangement joins TRBV2 to TRBJ1-6, with 7 bases lining up with TRBD1. J gave up 7 bases and V 6 bases, and 12 bases lay outside the gene matches. The CDR3 has 16 residues. Germline CDR1 and CDR2: SNHLY and FYNNEI.

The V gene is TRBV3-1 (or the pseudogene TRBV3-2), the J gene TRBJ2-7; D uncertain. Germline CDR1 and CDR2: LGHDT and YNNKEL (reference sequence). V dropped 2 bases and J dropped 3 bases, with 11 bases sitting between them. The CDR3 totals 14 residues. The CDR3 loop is CASSQSNKNYEQYV. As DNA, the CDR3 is TGTGCCAGCAGCCAATCGAACAAGAACTACGAGCAGTACGTC.

DNA of the CDR3: TGTGCCAGCAGCGTCCACCAGTCTCCTTCACCCCTCCACTTT. Protein product: CASSVHQSPSPLHF. J is TRBJ1-6 and V is TRBV9; D not resolved. Germline values: CDR1 SGDLS, CDR2 YYNGEE. The CDR3 totals 14 residues. V shed 2 bases and J shed 9 bases, with 12 bases lying between them.

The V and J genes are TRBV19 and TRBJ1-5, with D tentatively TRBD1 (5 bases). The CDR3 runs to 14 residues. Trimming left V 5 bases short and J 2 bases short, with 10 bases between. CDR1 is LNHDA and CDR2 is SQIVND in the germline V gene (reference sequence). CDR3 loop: CASSQGRGNQPQHF. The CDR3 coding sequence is TGTGCCAGTAGTCAAGGCAGGGGCAATCAGCCCCAGCATTTT.

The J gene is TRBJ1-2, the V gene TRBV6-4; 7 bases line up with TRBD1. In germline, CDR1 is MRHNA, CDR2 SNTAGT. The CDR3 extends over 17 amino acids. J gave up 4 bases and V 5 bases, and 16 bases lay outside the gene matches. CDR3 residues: CASSNRVNSDRFYGYTF. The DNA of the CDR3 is TGTGCCAGCAGTAACAGGGTCAACTCGGACAGGTTCTATGGCTACACCTTC.

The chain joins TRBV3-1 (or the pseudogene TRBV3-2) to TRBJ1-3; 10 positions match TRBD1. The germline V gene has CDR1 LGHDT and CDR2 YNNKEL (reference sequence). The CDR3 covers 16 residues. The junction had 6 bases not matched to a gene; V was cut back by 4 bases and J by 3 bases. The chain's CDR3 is CASSRGTGADGNTIYF. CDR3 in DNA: TGTGCCAGCAGCCGTGGGACAGGGGCCGATGGAAACACCATATATTTT.

The CDR3, as DNA: TGTGCCAGCAGCTTGTCACAGGGGACCAATCAGCCCCAGCATTTT. This encodes CASSLSQGTNQPQHF. The rearrangement links TRBV7-2 to TRBJ1-5; 7 bases fit TRBD1. V trimming: 3 bases; J trimming: 3 bases; junction bases outside the gene matches: 5. The germline V gene encodes CDR1 SGHTA and CDR2 FQGNSA. The CDR3 extends over 15 amino acids.

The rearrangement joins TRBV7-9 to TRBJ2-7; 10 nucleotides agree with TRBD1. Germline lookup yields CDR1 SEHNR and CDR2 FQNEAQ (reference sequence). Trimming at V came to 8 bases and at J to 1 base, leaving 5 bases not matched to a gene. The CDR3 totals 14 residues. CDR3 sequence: CASAPGQGSYEQYF. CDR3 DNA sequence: TGTGCCAGCGCCCCGGGACAGGGGTCCTACGAGCAGTACTTC.

This CDR3 is CASSPGDRGHF. The CDR3 nucleotides read TGTGCCAGCAGTCCCGGTGACAGAGGGCATTTT. The chain carries TRBV21-1 and TRBJ1-5; the table's D call, TRBD1, has no DNA check behind it. TRBV21-1 is a recognized pseudogene. The CDR3 sequence is 11 residues long.

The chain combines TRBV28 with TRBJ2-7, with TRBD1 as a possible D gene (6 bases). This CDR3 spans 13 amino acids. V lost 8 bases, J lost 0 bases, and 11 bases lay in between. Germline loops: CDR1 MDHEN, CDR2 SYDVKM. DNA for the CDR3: TGTGCCAGCCAGGGGTTCAGCTCCTACGAGCAGTACGTC. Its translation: CASQGFSSYEQYV.

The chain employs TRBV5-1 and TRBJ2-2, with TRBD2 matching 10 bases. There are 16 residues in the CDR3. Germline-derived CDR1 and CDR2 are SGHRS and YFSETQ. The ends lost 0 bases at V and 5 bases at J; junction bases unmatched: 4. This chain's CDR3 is CASSLGLAGVTGELFF. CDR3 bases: TGCGCCAGCAGCTTGGGGCTAGCGGGGGTTACCGGGGAGCTGTTTTTT.

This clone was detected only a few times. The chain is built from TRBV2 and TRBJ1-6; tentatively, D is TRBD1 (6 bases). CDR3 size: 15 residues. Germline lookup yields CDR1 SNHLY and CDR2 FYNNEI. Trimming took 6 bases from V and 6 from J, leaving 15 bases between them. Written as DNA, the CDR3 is TGTGCCAGCAGAGCGCCGGGACAAGTTAATTCACCCCTCCACTTT. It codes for CASRAPGQVNSPLHF.

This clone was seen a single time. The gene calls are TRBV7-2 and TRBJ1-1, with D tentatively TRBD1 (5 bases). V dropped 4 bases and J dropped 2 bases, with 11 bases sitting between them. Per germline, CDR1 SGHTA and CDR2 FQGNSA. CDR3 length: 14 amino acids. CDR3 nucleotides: TGTGCCAGCAGCTCACGGAGGGGTAACACTGAAGCTTTCTTT. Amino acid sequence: CASSSRRGNTEAFF.